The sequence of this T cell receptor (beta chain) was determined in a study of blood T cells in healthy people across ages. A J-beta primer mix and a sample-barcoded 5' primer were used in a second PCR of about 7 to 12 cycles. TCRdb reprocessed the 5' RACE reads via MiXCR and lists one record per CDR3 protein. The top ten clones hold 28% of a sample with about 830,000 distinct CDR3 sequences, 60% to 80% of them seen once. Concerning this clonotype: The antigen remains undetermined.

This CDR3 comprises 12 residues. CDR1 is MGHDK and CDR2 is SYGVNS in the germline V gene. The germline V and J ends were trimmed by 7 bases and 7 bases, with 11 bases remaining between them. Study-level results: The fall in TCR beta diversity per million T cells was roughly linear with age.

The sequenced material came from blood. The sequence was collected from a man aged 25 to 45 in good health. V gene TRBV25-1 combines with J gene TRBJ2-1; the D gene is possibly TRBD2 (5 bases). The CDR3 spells CASKQPGNEQFF. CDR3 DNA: TGTGCCAGCAAACAGCCGGGGAATGAGCAGTTCTTC.